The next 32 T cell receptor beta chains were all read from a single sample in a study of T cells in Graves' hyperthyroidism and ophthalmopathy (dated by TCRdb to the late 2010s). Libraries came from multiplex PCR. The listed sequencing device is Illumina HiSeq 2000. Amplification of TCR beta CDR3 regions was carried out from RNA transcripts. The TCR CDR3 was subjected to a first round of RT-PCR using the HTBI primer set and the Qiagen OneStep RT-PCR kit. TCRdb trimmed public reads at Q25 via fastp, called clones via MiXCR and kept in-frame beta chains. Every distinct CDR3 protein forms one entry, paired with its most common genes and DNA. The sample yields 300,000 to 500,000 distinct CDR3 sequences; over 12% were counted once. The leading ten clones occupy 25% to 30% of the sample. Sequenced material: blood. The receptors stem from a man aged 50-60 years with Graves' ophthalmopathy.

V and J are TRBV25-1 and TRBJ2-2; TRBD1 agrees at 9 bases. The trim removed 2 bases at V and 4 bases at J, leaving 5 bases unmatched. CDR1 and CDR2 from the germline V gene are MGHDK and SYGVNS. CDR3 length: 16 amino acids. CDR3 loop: CASSEGKQGATGELFF. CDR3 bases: TGTGCCAGCAGTGAAGGAAAACAGGGGGCCACCGGGGAGCTGTTTTTT. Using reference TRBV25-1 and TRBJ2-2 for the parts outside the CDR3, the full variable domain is EADIYQTPRYLVIGTGKKITLECSQTMGHDKMYWYQQDPGMELHLIHYSYGVNSTEKGDLSSESTVSRIRTEHFPLTLESARPSHTSQYLCASSEGKQGATGELFFGEGSRLTVL.

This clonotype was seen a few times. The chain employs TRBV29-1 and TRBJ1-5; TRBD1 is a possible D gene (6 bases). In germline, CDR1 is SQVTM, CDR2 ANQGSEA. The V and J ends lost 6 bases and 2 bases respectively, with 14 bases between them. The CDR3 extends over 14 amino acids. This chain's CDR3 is CSVQGGPGNQPQHF. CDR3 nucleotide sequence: TGCAGCGTCCAAGGGGGGCCGGGCAATCAGCCCCAGCATTTT.

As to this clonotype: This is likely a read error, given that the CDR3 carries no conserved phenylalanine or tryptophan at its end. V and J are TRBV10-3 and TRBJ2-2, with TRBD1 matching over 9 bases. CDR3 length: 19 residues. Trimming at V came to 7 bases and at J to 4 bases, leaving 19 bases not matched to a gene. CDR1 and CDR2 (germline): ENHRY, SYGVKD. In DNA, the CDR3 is TGTGCCATCACTCGTTGGGGGGACAGGGATCCTTCGGGCACCGGGGAGCTGTTTCTT. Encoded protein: CAITRWGDRDPSGTGELFL.

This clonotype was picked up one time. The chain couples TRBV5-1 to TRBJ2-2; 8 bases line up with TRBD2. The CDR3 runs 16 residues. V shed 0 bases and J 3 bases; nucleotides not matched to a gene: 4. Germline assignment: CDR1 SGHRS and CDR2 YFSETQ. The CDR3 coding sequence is TGCGCCAGCAGCTTGGGAAGCGGGAGATACACCGGGGAGCTGTTTTTT. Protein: CASSLGSGRYTGELFF. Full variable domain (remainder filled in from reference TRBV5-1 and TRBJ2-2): KAGVTQTPRYLIKTRGQQVTLSCSPISGHRSVSWYQQTPGQGLQFLFEYFSETQRNKGNFPGRFSGRQFSNSRSEMNVSTLELGDSALYLCASSLGSGRYTGELFFGEGSRLTVL.

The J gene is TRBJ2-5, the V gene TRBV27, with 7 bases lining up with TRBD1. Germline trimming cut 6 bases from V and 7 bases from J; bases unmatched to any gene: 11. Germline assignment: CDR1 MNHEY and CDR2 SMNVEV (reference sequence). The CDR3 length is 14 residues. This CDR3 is CASRKRGLVLTQYF. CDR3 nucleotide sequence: TGTGCCAGCAGGAAGAGGGGGCTTGTTTTGACCCAGTACTTC.

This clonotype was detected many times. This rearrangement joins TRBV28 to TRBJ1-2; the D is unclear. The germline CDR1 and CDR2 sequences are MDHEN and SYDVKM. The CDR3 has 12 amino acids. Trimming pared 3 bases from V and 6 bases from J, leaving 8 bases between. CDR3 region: CASSLWEDGYTF. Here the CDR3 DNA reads TGTGCCAGCAGTTTGTGGGAAGATGGCTACACCTTC.

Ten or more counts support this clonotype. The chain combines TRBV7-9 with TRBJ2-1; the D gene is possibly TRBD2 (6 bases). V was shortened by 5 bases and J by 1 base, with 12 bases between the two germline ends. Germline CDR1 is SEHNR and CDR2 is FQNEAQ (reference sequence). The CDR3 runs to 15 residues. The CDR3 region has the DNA TGTGCCAGCAGCAAAGGGACTCCTTCCTACAATGAGCAGTTCTTC. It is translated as CASSKGTPSYNEQFF.

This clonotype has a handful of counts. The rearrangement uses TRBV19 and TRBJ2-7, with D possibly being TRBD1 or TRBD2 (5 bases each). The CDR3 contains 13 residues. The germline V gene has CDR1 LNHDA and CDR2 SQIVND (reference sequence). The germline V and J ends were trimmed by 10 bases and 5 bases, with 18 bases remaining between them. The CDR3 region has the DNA TGTGCCACCTCGGAGAGGGGCGAGCACGAGCAGTACTTC. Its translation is CATSERGEHEQYF. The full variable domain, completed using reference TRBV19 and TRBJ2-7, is DGGITQSPKYLFRKEGQNVTLSCEQNLNHDAMYWYRQDPGQGLRLIYYSQIVNDFQKGDIAEGYSVSREKKESFPLTVTSAQKNPTAFYLCATSERGEHEQYFGPGTRLTVT.

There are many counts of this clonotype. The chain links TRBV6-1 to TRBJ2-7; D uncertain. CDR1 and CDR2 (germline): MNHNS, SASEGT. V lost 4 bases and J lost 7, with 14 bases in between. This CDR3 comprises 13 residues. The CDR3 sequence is CASSGVGSAEQYF. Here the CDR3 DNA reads TGTGCCAGCAGTGGGGTGGGATCCGCGGAGCAGTACTTC.

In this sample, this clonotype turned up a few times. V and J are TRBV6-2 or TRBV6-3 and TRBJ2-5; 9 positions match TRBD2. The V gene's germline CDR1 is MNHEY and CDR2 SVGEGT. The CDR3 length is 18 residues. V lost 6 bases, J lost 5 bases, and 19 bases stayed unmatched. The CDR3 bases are TGTGCCAGCAGACCCGGGATAGCGGGAGTCCGGGGTCGGGAGACCCAGTACTTC. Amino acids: CASRPGIAGVRGRETQYF.

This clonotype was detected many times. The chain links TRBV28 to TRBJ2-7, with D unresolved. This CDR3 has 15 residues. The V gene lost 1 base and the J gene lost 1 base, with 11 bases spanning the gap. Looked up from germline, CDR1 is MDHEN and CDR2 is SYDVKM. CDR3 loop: CASSLYQASSYEQYF. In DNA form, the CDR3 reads TGTGCCAGCAGTTTATATCAAGCGTCATCCTACGAGCAGTACTTC.

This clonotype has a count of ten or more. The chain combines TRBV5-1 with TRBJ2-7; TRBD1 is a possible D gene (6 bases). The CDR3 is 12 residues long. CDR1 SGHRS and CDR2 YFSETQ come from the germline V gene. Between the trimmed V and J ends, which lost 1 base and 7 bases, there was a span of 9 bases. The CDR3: CASSLQGGEQYF. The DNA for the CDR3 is TGCGCCAGCAGCTTGCAAGGGGGAGAGCAGTACTTC.

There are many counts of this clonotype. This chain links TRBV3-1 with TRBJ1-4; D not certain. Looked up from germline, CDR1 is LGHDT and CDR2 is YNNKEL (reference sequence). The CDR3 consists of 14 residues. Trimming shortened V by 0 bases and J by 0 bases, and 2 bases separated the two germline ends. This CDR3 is CASSQESTNEKLFF. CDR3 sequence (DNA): TGTGCCAGCAGCCAAGAATCAACTAATGAAAAACTGTTTTTT.

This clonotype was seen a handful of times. The CDR3 DNA is TGTGCCAGCAGCCAAGAGGGTGCGAGCAATGAGCAGTTCTTC. Amino acids: CASSQEGASNEQFF. The V and J genes are TRBV3-1 and TRBJ2-1; D is unclear. V lost 0 bases, J lost 6 bases, and 9 bases lay in between. The CDR3 runs to 14 residues. From germline, CDR1 is LGHDT and CDR2 YNNKEL (reference sequence).

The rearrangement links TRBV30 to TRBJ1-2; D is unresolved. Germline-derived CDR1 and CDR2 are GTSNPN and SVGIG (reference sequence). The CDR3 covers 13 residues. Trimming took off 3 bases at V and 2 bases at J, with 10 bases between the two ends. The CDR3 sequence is CAWRASGNYGYTF. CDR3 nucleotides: TGTGCCTGGAGGGCTAGCGGGAACTATGGCTACACCTTC.

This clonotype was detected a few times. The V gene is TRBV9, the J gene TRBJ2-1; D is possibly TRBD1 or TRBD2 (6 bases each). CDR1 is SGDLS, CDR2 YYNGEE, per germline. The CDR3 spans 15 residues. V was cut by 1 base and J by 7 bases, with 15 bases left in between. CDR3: CASSVWRDNRNEQFF. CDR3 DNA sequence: TGTGCCAGCAGCGTATGGCGGGACAATAGGAATGAGCAGTTCTTC.

For the CDR3, the DNA is TGCAGTGCTAGAGTCGGGAGTTCCCCCAGCGTTCGTACCCAGTACTTC. As protein: CSARVGSSPSVRTQYF. The rearrangement links TRBV20-1 to TRBJ2-5; possible D gene TRBD2, 6 bases. V shed 1 base and J shed 8 bases, with 23 bases lying between them. This CDR3 has 16 amino acids. The germline gives CDR1 DFQATT, CDR2 SNEGSKA (reference sequence).

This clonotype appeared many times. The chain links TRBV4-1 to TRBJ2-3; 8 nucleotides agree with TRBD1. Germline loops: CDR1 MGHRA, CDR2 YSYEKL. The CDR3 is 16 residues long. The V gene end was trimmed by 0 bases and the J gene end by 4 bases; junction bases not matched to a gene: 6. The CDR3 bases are TGCGCCAGCAGCCAAGATCGGACAGGGAGATCAGATACGCAGTATTTT. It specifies CASSQDRTGRSDTQYF.

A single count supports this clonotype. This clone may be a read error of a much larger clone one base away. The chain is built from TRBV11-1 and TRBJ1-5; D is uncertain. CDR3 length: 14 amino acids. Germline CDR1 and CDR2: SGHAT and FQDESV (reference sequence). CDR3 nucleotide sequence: TGTGCCGGCAGCAAACGGTCGGATGGTCAGCCCCAGCATTTT. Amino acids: CAGSKRSDGQPQHF.

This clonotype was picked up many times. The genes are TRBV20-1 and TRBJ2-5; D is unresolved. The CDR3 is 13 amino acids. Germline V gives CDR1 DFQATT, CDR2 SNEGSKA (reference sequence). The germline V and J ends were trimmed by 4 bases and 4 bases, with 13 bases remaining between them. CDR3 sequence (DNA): TGCAGTGCTACCCCTTGGGCCAGAGAGACCCAGTACTTC. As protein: CSATPWARETQYF.

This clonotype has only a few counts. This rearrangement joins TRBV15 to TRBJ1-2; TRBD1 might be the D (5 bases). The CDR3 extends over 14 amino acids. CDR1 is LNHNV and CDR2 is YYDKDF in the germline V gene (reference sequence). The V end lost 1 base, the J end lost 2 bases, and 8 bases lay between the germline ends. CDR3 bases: TGTGCCACCAGCAGAGTCGAGGGGAACTATGGCTACACCTTC. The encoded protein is CATSRVEGNYGYTF.

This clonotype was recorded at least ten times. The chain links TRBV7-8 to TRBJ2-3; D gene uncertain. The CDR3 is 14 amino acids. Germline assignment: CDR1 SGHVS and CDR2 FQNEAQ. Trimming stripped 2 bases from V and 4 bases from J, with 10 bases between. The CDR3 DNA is TGTGCCAGCAGCTTAAACCCCCCCGCAGATACGCAGTATTTT. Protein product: CASSLNPPADTQYF.

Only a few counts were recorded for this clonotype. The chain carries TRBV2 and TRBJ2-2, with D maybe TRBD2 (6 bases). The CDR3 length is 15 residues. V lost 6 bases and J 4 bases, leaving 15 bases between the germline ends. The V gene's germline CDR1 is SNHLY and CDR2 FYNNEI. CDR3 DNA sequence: TGTGCCAGCAGAGGGGCCGGGACTGTCACCGGGGAGCTGTTTTTT. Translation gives CASRGAGTVTGELFF.

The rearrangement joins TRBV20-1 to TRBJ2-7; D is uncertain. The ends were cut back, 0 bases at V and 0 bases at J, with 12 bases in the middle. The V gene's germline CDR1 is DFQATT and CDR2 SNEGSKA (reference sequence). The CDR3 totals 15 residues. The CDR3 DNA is TGCAGTGCTAGAGATCGGCGCCGACTCTCCTACGAGCAGTACTTC. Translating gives CSARDRRRLSYEQYF.

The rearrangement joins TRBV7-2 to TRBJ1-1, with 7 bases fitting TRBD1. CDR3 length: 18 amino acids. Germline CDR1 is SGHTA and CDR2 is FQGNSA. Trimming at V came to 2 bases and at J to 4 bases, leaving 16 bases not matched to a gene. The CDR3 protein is CASSLSWSEGALFTEAFF. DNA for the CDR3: TGTGCCAGCAGCTTATCGTGGTCGGAGGGGGCGCTTTTCACTGAAGCTTTCTTT.

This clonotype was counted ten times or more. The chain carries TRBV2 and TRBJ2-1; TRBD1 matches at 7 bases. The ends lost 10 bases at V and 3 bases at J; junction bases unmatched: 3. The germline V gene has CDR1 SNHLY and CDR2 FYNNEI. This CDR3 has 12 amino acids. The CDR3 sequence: CATGTDYNEQFF. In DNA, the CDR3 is TGTGCCACCGGGACAGACTACAATGAGCAGTTCTTC.

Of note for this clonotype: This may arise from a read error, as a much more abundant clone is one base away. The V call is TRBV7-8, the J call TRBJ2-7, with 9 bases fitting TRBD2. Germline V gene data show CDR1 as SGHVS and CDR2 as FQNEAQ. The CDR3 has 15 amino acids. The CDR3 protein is CASSGGASGIYERYF. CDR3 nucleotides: TGTGCCAGCAGTGGGGGGGCTAGCGGGATTTACGAGCGGTACTTC.

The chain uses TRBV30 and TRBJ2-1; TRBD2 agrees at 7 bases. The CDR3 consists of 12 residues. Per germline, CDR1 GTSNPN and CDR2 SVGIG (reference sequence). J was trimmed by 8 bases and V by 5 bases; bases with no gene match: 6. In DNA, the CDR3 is TGTGCCTGGGGCGGGAGATTGTATGAGCAGTTCTTC. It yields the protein CAWGGRLYEQFF.

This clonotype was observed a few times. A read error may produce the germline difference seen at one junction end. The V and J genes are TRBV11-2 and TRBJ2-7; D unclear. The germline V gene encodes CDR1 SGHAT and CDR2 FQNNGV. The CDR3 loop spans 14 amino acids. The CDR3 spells CASSLDYASYEQHF. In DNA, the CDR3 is TGTGCCAGCAGCTTAGATTATGCTTCCTACGAGCAGCACTTC.

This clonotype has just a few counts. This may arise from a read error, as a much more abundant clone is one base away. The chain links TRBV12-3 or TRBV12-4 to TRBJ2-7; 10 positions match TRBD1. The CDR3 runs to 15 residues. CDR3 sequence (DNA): TGTGCCAGCAGTCCCCGGGACAGGGGTAACTACAAGCAGTACTTC. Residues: CASSPRDRGNYKQYF.

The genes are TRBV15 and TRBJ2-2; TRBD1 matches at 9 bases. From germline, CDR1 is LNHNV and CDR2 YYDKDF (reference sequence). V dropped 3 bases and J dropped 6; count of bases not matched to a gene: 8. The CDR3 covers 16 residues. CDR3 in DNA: TGTGCCACCAGCAGCGTACTGGACAGGGGCGCCGGGGAGCTGTTTTTT. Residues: CATSSVLDRGAGELFF.

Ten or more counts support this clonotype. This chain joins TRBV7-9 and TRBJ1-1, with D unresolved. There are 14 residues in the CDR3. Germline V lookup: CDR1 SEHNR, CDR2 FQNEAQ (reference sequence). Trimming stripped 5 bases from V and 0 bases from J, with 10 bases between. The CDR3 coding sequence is TGTGCCAGCAGCCGTACGACTCTGAACACTGAAGCTTTCTTT. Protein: CASSRTTLNTEAFF.